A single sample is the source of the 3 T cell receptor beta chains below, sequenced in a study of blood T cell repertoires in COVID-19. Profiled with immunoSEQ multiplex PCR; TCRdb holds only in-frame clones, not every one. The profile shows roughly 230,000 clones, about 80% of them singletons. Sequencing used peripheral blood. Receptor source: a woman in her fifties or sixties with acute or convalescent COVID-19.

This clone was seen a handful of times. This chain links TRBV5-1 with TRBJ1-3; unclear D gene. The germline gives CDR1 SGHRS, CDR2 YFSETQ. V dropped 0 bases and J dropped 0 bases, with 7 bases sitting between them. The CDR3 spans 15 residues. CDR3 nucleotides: TGCGCCAGCAGCTTGGACGGTTACTCTGGAAACACCATATATTTT. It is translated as CASSLDGYSGNTIYF.

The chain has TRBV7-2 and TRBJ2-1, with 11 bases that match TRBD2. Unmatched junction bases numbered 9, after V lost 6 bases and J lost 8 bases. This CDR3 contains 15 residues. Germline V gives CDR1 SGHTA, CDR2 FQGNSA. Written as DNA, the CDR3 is TGTGCCAGCAGTCCGAGTAGCGGGGGGGCGTATGAGCAGTTCTTC. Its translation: CASSPSSGGAYEQFF.

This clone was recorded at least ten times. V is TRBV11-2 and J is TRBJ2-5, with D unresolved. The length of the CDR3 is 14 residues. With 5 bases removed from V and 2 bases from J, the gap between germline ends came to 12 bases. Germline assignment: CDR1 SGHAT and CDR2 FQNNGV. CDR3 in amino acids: CASSAFESQETQYF. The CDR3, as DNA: TGTGCCAGCAGCGCGTTTGAGAGTCAAGAGACCCAGTACTTC.